This T cell receptor beta chain was observed in a study of blood T cells in healthy people across ages. Overall study results and limits: Estimates drawn from one million T cells were deemed to understate diversity.

A second PCR, run for about 6 to 11 cycles, used a sample-barcoded 5' primer plus a J-beta primer mix. Every molecule of cDNA carried a tag from a template-switch adaptor with 12 random nucleotides. TCRdb passed the 5' RACE reads through MiXCR, listing each CDR3 protein once. Counted here are about 1.6 million distinct CDR3 sequences, roughly 30% occurring once; the ten biggest clones make up around 11%. On this clonotype itself: Its target is unknown.

Samples had at least 6.5 million PBMCs isolated from them. Each sample provided at least 5 micrograms of extracted total RNA. The receptor was isolated from a woman in her twenties or thirties in good health. Sample: blood.

CDR3 protein: CASSSLMGGGNTGELFF. The DNA of the CDR3 is TGTGCCAGCAGCTCCCTAATGGGCGGGGGGAACACCGGGGAGCTGTTTTTT. The chain has TRBV7-6 and TRBJ2-2, with 7 bases identical to TRBD2. Germline V gives CDR1 SGHVS, CDR2 FNYEAQ. The trim removed 4 bases at V and 1 base at J, leaving 9 bases unmatched. The CDR3 runs to 17 residues.